The present T cell receptor (beta chain) was sequenced within a study of T cell responses to AZD1222 COVID-19 vaccine. Libraries were prepared by immunoSEQ multiplex PCR; TCRdb keeps only in-frame clonotypes and omits some of them. The sample lists about 94,000 clones, 85% occurring once. General observations from the study: Spike-wide coverage was observed for vaccine-associated CD4 TCRs, with dominant responses at 160-218 and 743-854.

As to this clone: Its antigen is currently unknown.

The CDR3 length is 11 residues. The junction had 5 bases not matched to a gene; V was cut back by 8 bases and J by 10 bases. The rearrangement links TRBV12-3 or TRBV12-4 to TRBJ2-1, with TRBD2 matching 7 bases. The sequencing used peripheral blood, collected 28 days after the second AZD1222 dose. The source is an adult who received the AZD1222 COVID-19 vaccine. The DNA for the CDR3 is TGTGCCAGCGGGAGGGCCGGGGAGCAGTTCTTC. Amino acids: CASGRAGEQFF.